Presented here are 13 T cell receptor beta chains from one specimen sequenced in a study of control samples from healthy donors and cancer patients. Generated by immunoSEQ multiplex PCR, the TCRdb table keeps only in-frame clones and is missing some. Of some 120,000 clones listed, 80% to 90% are singletons. Input material: blood. The origin of the receptors is a man aged 25-45 years in good health.

This clone was seen a handful of times. The chain recombines TRBV10-3 with TRBJ1-2; 9 nucleotides align to TRBD1. CDR1 and CDR2 from the germline V gene are ENHRY and SYGVKD. The V segment lost 5 bases and the J segment 5 bases; nucleotides outside the gene matches: 3. The CDR3 consists of 13 residues. The CDR3 here is CAISSGTGYGYTF. The CDR3 DNA sequence: TGTGCCATCAGTTCCGGGACAGGGTATGGCTACACCTTC.

This clone was detected only once. The V call is TRBV6-5, the J call TRBJ2-2, with D unresolved. The germline V and J ends were trimmed by 2 bases and 4 bases, with 14 bases remaining between them. The CDR3 runs to 16 residues. Germline CDR1 MNHEY, CDR2 SVGAGI. CDR3 sequence (DNA): TGTGCCAGCAGTTACGACCCTGAGATGGTCACCGGGGAGCTGTTTTTT. Protein product: CASSYDPEMVTGELFF.

This chain uses TRBV6-6 with TRBJ1-4; D uncertain. In germline, CDR1 is MNHNY, CDR2 SVGAGI (reference sequence). This CDR3 spans 15 amino acids. Trimming removed 5 bases from V and 0 bases from J, with 10 bases in between. This CDR3 is CASSGVPTTNEKLFF. The CDR3 nucleotides are TGTGCCAGCAGTGGGGTCCCAACAACTAATGAAAAACTGTTTTTT.

The chain uses TRBV2 and TRBJ1-1; TRBD1 matches 8 bases. Trimming at V came to 5 bases and at J to 4 bases, leaving 9 bases not matched to a gene. CDR3 size: 15 residues. The germline CDR1 and CDR2 sequences are SNHLY and FYNNEI. As DNA, the CDR3 is TGTGCCAGCAGTTCTCAGGGGGCGCCGGGCACTGAAGCTTTCTTT. Its protein is CASSSQGAPGTEAFF.

The chain links TRBV27 to TRBJ2-2; TRBD2 matches 9 bases. CDR1 MNHEY and CDR2 SMNVEV come from the germline V gene (reference sequence). V lost 5 bases, J lost 6 bases, and 10 bases stayed unmatched. This CDR3 spans 16 amino acids. The CDR3 protein is CASSDGGGVLAGELFF. DNA for the CDR3: TGTGCCAGCAGTGACGGCGGGGGGGTCCTCGCCGGGGAGCTGTTTTTT.

The chain joins TRBV2 to TRBJ1-5; D remains unclear. The germline gives CDR1 SNHLY, CDR2 FYNNEI. The CDR3 spans 15 residues. The V and J ends lost 6 bases and 0 bases respectively, with 12 bases between them. CDR3 coding DNA: TGTGCCAGCAGCATACAAGTTAATAGCAATCAGCCCCAGCATTTT. This codes for CASSIQVNSNQPQHF.

V gene TRBV5-5 combines with J gene TRBJ1-1; D remains ambiguous. Trimming shortened V by 0 bases and J by 2 bases, and 8 bases separated the two germline ends. Germline V gene sequence: CDR1 SGHKS, CDR2 YYEKEE (reference sequence). The CDR3 has 14 residues. CDR3 loop: CASSLDQVNTEAFF. Written as DNA, the CDR3 is TGTGCCAGCAGCTTGGACCAGGTTAACACTGAAGCTTTCTTT. Together with reference TRBV5-5 and TRBJ1-1, the CDR3 gives the full variable domain: DAGVTQSPTHLIKTRGQQVTLRCSPISGHKSVSWYQQVLGQGPQFIFQYYEKEERGRGNFPDRFSARQFPNYSSELNVNALLLGDSALYLCASSLDQVNTEAFFGQGTRLTVV.

The genes are TRBV3-1 (or the pseudogene TRBV3-2) and TRBJ2-5, with D unclear. The CDR3 covers 14 residues. From germline, CDR1 is LGHDT and CDR2 YNNKEL (reference sequence). The germline V and J ends were trimmed by 2 bases and 9 bases, with 16 bases remaining between them. The CDR3 sequence is CASSQFLGNGAQYF. The DNA for the CDR3 is TGTGCCAGCAGCCAATTTTTAGGGAATGGGGCCCAGTACTTC.

V and J are TRBV4-2 and TRBJ1-2, with D unclear. Germline V gene sequence: CDR1 LGHNA, CDR2 YNFKEQ. Trimming removed 1 base from V and 3 bases from J, with 12 bases in between. The CDR3 extends over 15 amino acids. CDR3 nucleotide sequence: TGTGCCAGCAGCCAAGCGAGCCGGTCGGACTATGGCTACACCTTC. As protein: CASSQASRSDYGYTF.

The rearrangement joins TRBV13 to TRBJ1-1, with TRBD1 matching 7 bases. Germline-derived CDR1 and CDR2 are PRHDT and FYEKMQ (reference sequence). J lost 1 base, V lost 5 bases, and 7 bases had no gene match. The CDR3 loop spans 15 amino acids. This CDR3 reads CASSTRRQGNTEAFF. In DNA, the CDR3 is TGTGCCAGCAGCACCCGTCGACAGGGGAACACTGAAGCTTTCTTT.

This clone was observed once. V and J are TRBV9 and TRBJ1-1; D ambiguous. V lost 4 bases to trimming and J lost 1 base, with 8 bases between them. CDR1 is SGDLS and CDR2 is YYNGEE in the germline V gene. The CDR3 runs to 13 residues. The chain's CDR3 is CASSPRANTEAFF. The CDR3 bases are TGTGCCAGCAGCCCCCGGGCGAACACTGAAGCTTTCTTT.

The chain carries TRBV6-5 and TRBJ2-1, with D perhaps assigned TRBD1 or TRBD2 (6 bases each). Germline loops: CDR1 MNHEY, CDR2 SVGAGI. Trimming took off 9 bases at V and 2 bases at J, with 14 bases between the two ends. This CDR3 is 14 amino acids long. CDR3 in DNA: TGTGCCAGTTCGATGGGGGGCCCCTACAATGAGCAGTTCTTC. It specifies CASSMGGPYNEQFF.

The genes are TRBV10-3 and TRBJ1-1; no clear D. The CDR3 contains 14 residues. V was pared by 2 bases and J by 4 bases, with 11 bases between. The germline V gene encodes CDR1 ENHRY and CDR2 SYGVKD. The DNA for the CDR3 is TGTGCCATCAGTGAGGGAGTGTCGTTCACTGAAGCTTTCTTT. As protein: CAISEGVSFTEAFF.